This T cell receptor beta chain was recovered during a study of blood T cell repertoires in COVID-19 (dated by TCRdb to the early 2020s). Looking at the study overall: Collaborator samples came from the United States, Italy and Spain and covered acute and convalescent phases of COVID-19. The material from the prospective study consisted of cDNA or gDNA derived from T cells, B-cell-depleted T cells, or PBMCs. Nearly every sample came with metadata listing a de-identified subject ID, COVID-19 status, age in years and sex. Samples were obtained from the ongoing ImmuneRACE study (first 160 participants) and from approximately 1,200 subjects provided by 6 global collaborators. Subjects who had been exposed to COVID-19, were actively infected with it, or had recovered from it provided the deeply sampled blood TCRbeta repertoires that made up the dataset. A freely available public database, intended as a resource for researchers studying the immune response to SARS-CoV-2, is where the repertoires were released. HLA class I and class II types, where available, came from metadata supplied by the sample provider rather than from assay-based typing.

Comments on this clone: Its target antigen remains unknown. Qualities for individual bases were not recorded, and no much larger clone is one base off.

Summary of the overall study and its limitations: The quantity of clinical and demographic metadata differed by source and by participant and was supplied without curation.

In the germline V gene, CDR1 corresponds to MNHEY and CDR2 to SVGEGT. V is reduced by 5 bases and J by 3 bases, leaving a spacing of 16 bases between them. Its CDR3 holds 16 amino acids, cysteine through phenylalanine. The CDR3 DNA has 48 bases and is translated from base 1. TCRbeta CDR3 regions were amplified from genomic DNA using the immunoSEQ Assay, a bias-controlled multiplex PCR. Concerning the study's data processing: Within the assay, amplification of reference gene primers was used to estimate how many nucleated cells each sample contained. To quantify the absolute abundance of each unique TCRbeta CDR3 rearrangement, sequence reads were collapsed and filtered. For each sample, productive Simpson clonality was calculated by taking the square root of Simpson's diversity index across productive rearrangements. TCRdb's version of the immuneACCESS table is confined to in-frame rearrangements and falls short of the full clone set. An unresolved V gene accounts for under half of the shortfall where checked; the remainder is of unknown origin. D and trimming come from the DNA, and the V and J calls and clone size come from that table. The sample table lists about 24,000 clones, around 86% of them with a count of one. The ten largest clonotypes hold about a quarter of the sample.

Whole blood was collected in K2EDTA tubes by collaborating institutions according to the institutions' own protocols. For TCRbeta analysis, collaborators shipped samples in one of three forms: frozen whole blood, isolated PBMCs, or DNA extracted from either of those sample types. The chain couples TRBV6-2 or TRBV6-3 to TRBJ1-4; the best D guess is TRBD1, with 5 bases matching. The TCR originated in a human donor with active COVID-19. The donor label of this sample is uncertain. Sequences were obtained from peripheral blood. The encoded CDR3 is CASSPDPGHPNEKLFF. The DNA reads as follows: TGTGCCAGCAGTCCAGACCCCGGACACCCTAATGAAAAACTGTTTTTT.